This T cell receptor (beta chain) is from a study of cytomegalovirus exposure and HLA in healthy donors. The wider study: As an earlier analysis found, about 200 million T cells yielded about 120 million unique TCR beta sequences.

The CDR3 is 15 amino acids. V dropped 1 base and J dropped 0 bases, with 8 bases sitting between them. The germline CDR1 and CDR2 sequences are LGHNA and YNFKEQ. Study-level results: Among donors in an Asian-associated ancestry cluster, a later analysis reportedly found fewer N-insertions than the roughly 670-donor mean. Most subjects' HLA-A and HLA-B alleles were reportedly predicted from TCR beta sequences.

13 Jbeta primers and 60 Vbeta primers were used for the PCR. Generated by immunoSEQ multiplex PCR, the TCRdb table keeps only in-frame clones and is missing some. This table has some 190,000 clones, about 89% appearing once. This clone was counted between two and nine times. Its antigen is undetermined. The sequenced sample consisted of PBMCs. This clonotype was sampled from a man aged 25-40 years in good health and CMV-seronegative. This chain connects TRBV4-2 to TRBJ2-3; unclear D gene. CDR3 sequence: CASSQGGTSTDTQYF. For the CDR3, the DNA is TGTGCCAGCAGCCAAGGAGGAACTAGCACAGATACGCAGTATTTT.